A single sample is the source of the 17 T cell receptor beta chains below, sequenced in a study of blood T cells in healthy people across ages. It was with a sample-barcoded 5' primer and a J-beta primer mix that a second PCR of roughly 6 to 11 cycles was run. TCRdb passed the 5' RACE reads through MiXCR, listing each CDR3 protein once. There are some 1.5 million distinct CDR3 sequences in the sample; about 30% occur only once, and 7.7% lies in the top ten. The sample was blood. These receptors came from a woman in her twenties or thirties in good health.

The chain couples TRBV19 to TRBJ2-1; D ambiguous. The J call is doubtful: the DNA matches TRBJ2-7 better. Germline assignment: CDR1 LNHDA and CDR2 SQIVND (reference sequence). The CDR3 has 13 residues. The CDR3 is CASSRVGSAEQYF. Here the CDR3 DNA reads TGTGCCAGTAGTAGGGTAGGCTCTGCAGAGCAGTACTTC.

The rearrangement links TRBV5-1 to TRBJ1-4; D unresolved. The germline V gene has CDR1 SGHRS and CDR2 YFSETQ. The CDR3 totals 14 residues. Trimming took 3 bases from V and 4 from J, leaving 10 bases between them. The CDR3, as DNA: TGCGCCAGCAGCTCCGGACGCATTAATGAAAAACTGTTTTTT. Translating gives CASSSGRINEKLFF. Together with reference TRBV5-1 and TRBJ1-4, the CDR3 gives the full variable domain: KAGVTQTPRYLIKTRGQQVTLSCSPISGHRSVSWYQQTPGQGLQFLFEYFSETQRNKGNFPGRFSGRQFSNSRSEMNVSTLELGDSALYLCASSSGRINEKLFFGSGTQLSVL.

This clonotype was seen a handful of times. V gene TRBV20-1 combines with J gene TRBJ1-1; the D gene is possibly TRBD1 (6 bases). The CDR3 is made up of 15 amino acids. The V and J ends lost 0 bases and 3 bases respectively, with 14 bases between them. Germline-derived CDR1 and CDR2 are DFQATT and SNEGSKA (reference sequence). The CDR3 coding sequence is TGCAGTGCTAGAGAGAGCGGGGGGCGTGACACTGAAGCTTTCTTT. It encodes CSARESGGRDTEAFF.

This clonotype showed up many times. A far more abundant clone sits one base away, making this likely a read error. The chain combines TRBV9 with TRBJ2-5; D uncertain. V lost 4 bases to trimming and J lost 5 bases, with 6 bases between them. The CDR3 totals 11 residues. The germline V gene has CDR1 SGDLS and CDR2 YYNGEE. CDR3 residues: CASSFHETQYF. The CDR3 coding sequence is TGTGCCAGCAGCTTCCACGAGACCCAGTACTTC.

On this clonotype: This clone may be a read error of a much larger clone one base away. V gene TRBV9 combines with J gene TRBJ2-1; D gene unclear. V lost 3 bases and J lost 0, with 13 bases in between. Germline CDR1 is SGDLS and CDR2 is YYNGEE. The length of the CDR3 is 16 residues. CDR3 DNA sequence: TGTGCCAGCAGCGCAGCTGGGCAGAACTCCTACAATGAGCAGTTCTTC. This codes for CASSAAGQNSYNEQFF.

The chain carries TRBV19 and TRBJ2-2, with D possibly TRBD1 on 7 matching bases. The V and J ends lost 5 bases and 1 base respectively, with 17 bases between them. The CDR3 is made up of 17 amino acids. Germline lookup yields CDR1 LNHDA and CDR2 SQIVND (reference sequence). The CDR3 sequence is CASSSGGGTENTGELFF. The CDR3 nucleotides read TGTGCCAGTAGTTCAGGAGGGGGGACAGAGAACACCGGGGAGCTGTTTTTT.

The sample holds many counts of this clonotype. The chain carries TRBV4-1 and TRBJ2-5; a weak D match, TRBD1 (6 bases). The CDR3 spans 16 residues. The germline V gene encodes CDR1 MGHRA and CDR2 YSYEKL. The ends were cut back, 0 bases at V and 5 bases at J, with 16 bases in the middle. The CDR3 reads CASSQDQGPERETQYF. The CDR3 DNA reads as TGCGCCAGCAGCCAAGATCAGGGGCCGGAGAGGGAGACCCAGTACTTC.

This clonotype was counted at least ten times. The V gene is TRBV13, the J gene TRBJ2-5, with 8 positions matching TRBD2. Trimming cost V 5 bases and J 5 bases; bases outside gene matches: 13. CDR1 and CDR2 (germline): PRHDT, FYEKMQ (reference sequence). The CDR3 spans 16 residues. CDR3 coding DNA: TGTGCCAGCAGCCTTCGGGGGGGGATCGATGCGGAGACCCAGTACTTC. It translates to CASSLRGGIDAETQYF. Complete variable domain (other parts from reference TRBV13 and TRBJ2-5): AAGVIQSPRHLIKEKRETATLKCYPIPRHDTVYWYQQGPGQDPQFLISFYEKMQSDKGSIPDRFSAQQFSDYHSELNMSSLELGDSALYFCASSLRGGIDAETQYFGPGTRLLVL.

The chain employs TRBV18 and TRBJ1-2; D not resolved. V dropped 6 bases and J dropped 8 bases, with 25 bases sitting between them. Germline lookup yields CDR1 KGHSH and CDR2 LQKENI. There are 16 residues in the CDR3. DNA for the CDR3: TGTGCCAGCTCGCCTTATACCGGACTGGAGACGAGGGGCTACACCTTC. It encodes CASSPYTGLETRGYTF.

The chain joins TRBV30 to TRBJ2-7, with D possibly matching TRBD2 (6 bases). Between the trimmed V and J ends, which lost 4 bases and 4 bases, there was a span of 8 bases. This CDR3 is built from 11 residues. CDR1 is GTSNPN, CDR2 SVGIG, per germline (reference sequence). CDR3 in DNA: TGTGCCTGGATGCGGGGTTACGAGCAGTACTTC. Its translation is CAWMRGYEQYF.

The rearrangement uses TRBV20-1 and TRBJ1-1; D not certain. The CDR3 loop spans 14 amino acids. The germline gives CDR1 DFQATT, CDR2 SNEGSKA (reference sequence). The V end lost 3 bases, the J end lost 5 bases, and 16 bases lay between the germline ends. Written as DNA, the CDR3 is TGCAGTGCTAGTCCCTCAATTAGGTTTACTGAAGCTTTCTTT. Protein product: CSASPSIRFTEAFF.

This clonotype has at least ten counts. The chain has TRBV7-2 and TRBJ2-3; D call uncertain. The germline CDR1 and CDR2 sequences are SGHTA and FQGNSA. The V gene lost 3 bases and the J gene lost 4 bases, with 8 bases spanning the gap. The CDR3 spans 13 residues. The DNA for the CDR3 is TGTGCCAGCAGCTTGCGGCTAGCAGATACGCAGTATTTT. Protein product: CASSLRLADTQYF.

As to this clonotype: A much larger clonotype is one base distant, so this may be a read error. The chain uses TRBV29-1 and TRBJ2-1; the D gene is possibly TRBD2 (6 bases). CDR3 length: 13 amino acids. Germline V CDR1 and CDR2: SQVTM, ANQGSEA. This CDR3 is CSVGGGVYSEQFF. In nucleotides, the CDR3 is TGCAGCGTTGGTGGAGGGGTATACAGTGAGCAGTTCTTC.

Comments on this clonotype: The junction shows a germline mismatch at one end, possibly a read error. The genes are TRBV7-9 and TRBJ2-5; TRBD2 is a possible D gene (6 bases). Germline V gives CDR1 SEHNR, CDR2 FQNEAQ (reference sequence). This CDR3 region has 14 residues. The CDR3 coding sequence is TGTGCCAGCACCTTAGCGGACCCCAGAGAGACCCAGTACTTC. Translated: CASTLADPRETQYF.

The chain joins TRBV20-1 to TRBJ1-1; tentative D call: TRBD1 (5 bases). The germline V and J ends were trimmed by 0 bases and 4 bases, with 18 bases remaining between them. The germline V gene encodes CDR1 DFQATT and CDR2 SNEGSKA (reference sequence). This CDR3 has 16 amino acids. CDR3 loop: CSARDRWEQEATEAFF. CDR3 DNA sequence: TGCAGTGCTAGAGATCGTTGGGAACAGGAAGCCACTGAAGCTTTCTTT.

Here the CDR3 DNA reads TGCGCCAGCAGCTGCGACCCAGCAACCTACGAGCAGTACTTC. Translation gives CASSCDPATYEQYF. This chain uses TRBV5-1 with TRBJ2-7, with D uncertain. Germline CDR1 is SGHRS and CDR2 is YFSETQ. This CDR3 is 14 amino acids long. V lost 3 bases and J lost 2, with 12 bases in between.

The CDR3 bases are TGTGCCAGCAGCTTCCCTATGGGAACCCAGTACTTC. It yields the protein CASSFPMGTQYF. J is TRBJ2-5 and V is TRBV5-5; no clear D gene. Trimming removed 2 bases at V and 8 bases at J, with 10 bases between. This CDR3 spans 12 amino acids. CDR1 is SGHKS, CDR2 YYEKEE, per germline (reference sequence).